The 31 T cell receptor beta chains given below trace back to one sample, sequenced in a study of beta chain features in type 1 diabetes (dated by TCRdb to about 2018). The study at large found these results: In all four CD4+ subsets, TCRB CDR3 length was moderately but significantly shorter in type 1 diabetes patients.

Their cognate antigens are unknown. Library preparation was by the immunoSEQ multiplex PCR assay. The High Capacity cDNA Reverse Transcription Kit was used to reverse transcribe all of the isolated RNA, meaning that expressed TCRB transcripts were what got sequenced. The table comes from immuneACCESS by way of TCRdb, which keeps in-frame sequences with V and J called. Part of the clones is missing from these tables; in studies checked, under half for an unresolved V gene and the rest for unknown reasons. The sample table contains some 240,000 clones; only one count was recorded for more than 15% of them. The leading ten clones occupy 0.065% to 0.1% of the sample. The sequencing input was naive CD4+ T cells from blood. In light of the paper, this sample's cell subset or site label describes: true naive CD4+ T cells. Receptors originate from a man aged 25 to 40 with type 1 diabetes.

The chain has TRBV25-1 and TRBJ1-2; the D is unclear. The CDR3 is made up of 14 amino acids. The ends were cut back, 0 bases at V and 3 bases at J, with 8 bases in the middle. Germline assignment: CDR1 MGHDK and CDR2 SYGVNS. The CDR3: CASSEYATDYGYTF. CDR3 coding DNA: TGTGCCAGCAGTGAATATGCCACGGACTATGGCTACACCTTC.

This sequence joins TRBV28 and TRBJ2-3; D unresolved. Germline-derived CDR1 and CDR2 are MDHEN and SYDVKM. Trimming took 5 bases from V and 7 from J, leaving 16 bases between them. This CDR3 is 14 amino acids long. The CDR3 loop reads CASSRILGDYTQYF. CDR3 DNA: TGTGCCAGCAGTCGGATTCTTGGCGATTATACGCAGTATTTT.

This clone came up a few times. This chain connects TRBV30 to TRBJ2-1; the match to TRBD1 covers 8 bases. The germline CDR1 and CDR2 sequences are GTSNPN and SVGIG (reference sequence). With 5 bases clipped from V and 9 bases from J, the junction kept 9 bases outside the gene matches. This CDR3 contains 13 residues. The CDR3, as DNA: TGTGCCTGGGGAGGACAGGGTAGCGCTGAGCAGTTCTTC. Protein sequence: CAWGGQGSAEQFF.

The gene calls are TRBV9 and TRBJ2-1, with D possibly TRBD1 on 5 matching bases. The CDR3 contains 15 residues. Germline CDR1 is SGDLS and CDR2 is YYNGEE. Trimming cost V 2 bases and J 6 bases, with 15 bases left between them. The CDR3 region is CASSVVGLVVNEQFF. The DNA of the CDR3 is TGTGCCAGCAGCGTGGTGGGGCTAGTGGTCAATGAGCAGTTCTTC.

This clone was seen more than once but under ten times. The V gene is TRBV19, the J gene TRBJ2-5; TRBD2 agrees at 7 bases. The germline V gene has CDR1 LNHDA and CDR2 SQIVND (reference sequence). The CDR3 has 16 amino acids. The J segment lost 0 bases and the V segment lost 6 bases, leaving 10 bases of the junction unmatched. CDR3 in DNA: TGTGCCAGTAGCATGCGTGGCGCGGGGGACCAAGAGACCCAGTACTTC. Its protein is CASSMRGAGDQETQYF.

The CDR3 here is CASQQLPSAYEQYF. Written as DNA, the CDR3 is TGCGCCAGTCAACAGCTACCTTCCGCCTACGAGCAGTACTTC. This rearrangement joins TRBV5-1 to TRBJ2-7; D unclear. The CDR3 sequence is 14 residues long. Germline V CDR1 and CDR2: SGHRS, YFSETQ. The germline V and J ends were trimmed by 8 bases and 2 bases, with 17 bases remaining between them. Full variable domain (rest looked up from reference TRBV5-1 and TRBJ2-7): KAGVTQTPRYLIKTRGQQVTLSCSPISGHRSVSWYQQTPGQGLQFLFEYFSETQRNKGNFPGRFSGRQFSNSRSEMNVSTLELGDSALYLCASQQLPSAYEQYFGPGTRLTVT.

The rearrangement uses TRBV27 and TRBJ2-1, with D possibly matching TRBD1 (5 bases). Germline-derived CDR1 and CDR2 are MNHEY and SMNVEV (reference sequence). CDR3 length: 14 residues. V was trimmed by 2 bases and J by 5 bases, leaving 10 bases between them. CDR3 in DNA: TGTGCCAGCAGTTTACTCTCAGGGCACAATGAGCAGTTCTTC. Translating gives CASSLLSGHNEQFF.

The chain has TRBV30 and TRBJ2-1, with D perhaps TRBD1 or TRBD2 (5 bases each). The V end lost 6 bases, the J end lost 2 bases, and 11 bases lay between the germline ends. CDR1 is GTSNPN, CDR2 SVGIG, per germline (reference sequence). This CDR3 spans 13 amino acids. The CDR3 DNA follows: TGTGCCTGCACGGGACGGACCTACAATGAGCAGTTCTTC. Protein sequence: CACTGRTYNEQFF. Full variable domain (missing parts from reference TRBV30 and TRBJ2-1): SQTIHQWPATLVQPVGSPLSLECTVEGTSNPNLYWYRQAAGRGLQLLFYSVGIGQISSEVPQNLSASRPQDRQFILSSKKLLLSDSGFYLCACTGRTYNEQFFGPGTRLTVL.

The chain carries TRBV7-9 and TRBJ2-3; D remains unclear. CDR1 and CDR2 (germline): SEHNR, FQNEAQ (reference sequence). The CDR3 is 15 residues long. Between the trimmed V and J ends, which lost 1 base and 3 bases, there was a span of 11 bases. The DNA of the CDR3 is TGTGCCAGCAGCTTAGAACCCGGCAGAACAGATACGCAGTATTTT. Protein product: CASSLEPGRTDTQYF.

In this sample, this clone turned up once. The CDR3 DNA sequence: TGTGCCAGCAGCTTGGAGGGACAGGGCGGGGAGACCCAGTACTTC. This codes for CASSLEGQGGETQYF. This chain links TRBV5-8 with TRBJ2-5, with 9 bases identical to TRBD1. Germline values: CDR1 SGHTS, CDR2 YDEGEE. V was clipped by 0 bases and J by 5 bases; unmatched bases: 5. The CDR3 is 15 residues long.

V is TRBV5-1 and J is TRBJ2-5; 8 bases line up with TRBD2. The CDR3 runs to 14 residues. The junction had 4 bases not matched to a gene; V was cut back by 4 bases and J by 2 bases. Germline V gives CDR1 SGHRS, CDR2 YFSETQ. CDR3 DNA: TGCGCCAGCAGCAAAGGGACTAGTCAAGAGACCCAGTACTTC. Amino acids: CASSKGTSQETQYF.

This clone occurred a few times. The J gene is TRBJ2-3, the V gene TRBV4-3; D is undetermined. With 0 bases removed from V and 4 bases from J, the gap between germline ends came to 8 bases. CDR3 length equals 14 residues. CDR1 is LGHNA, CDR2 YSLEER, per germline. The CDR3 nucleotides read TGCGCCAGCAGCCAAGAACCCTCCGCAGATACGCAGTATTTT. Its protein is CASSQEPSADTQYF.

This clone has only a few counts. The chain combines TRBV9 with TRBJ2-3; perhaps TRBD1 as D (6 bases). Germline V lookup: CDR1 SGDLS, CDR2 YYNGEE. V lost 1 base and J lost 2, with 14 bases in between. The CDR3 covers 16 residues. CDR3 nucleotide sequence: TGTGCCAGCAGCGTATCAGGGACACTACCCACAGATACGCAGTATTTT. Its translation: CASSVSGTLPTDTQYF. Together with reference TRBV9 and TRBJ2-3, the CDR3 gives the full variable domain: DSGVTQTPKHLITATGQRVTLRCSPRSGDLSVYWYQQSLDQGLQFLIQYYNGEERAKGNILERFSAQQFPDLHSELNLSSLELGDSALYFCASSVSGTLPTDTQYFGPGTRLTVL.

Only a few counts were recorded for this clone. The V gene is TRBV5-1, the J gene TRBJ2-5, with 12 bases that match TRBD2. J lost 4 bases, V lost 0 bases, and 4 bases had no gene match. Germline values: CDR1 SGHRS, CDR2 YFSETQ. CDR3 length: 16 amino acids. The CDR3 is CASSLGLAGVGETQYF. The DNA of the CDR3 is TGCGCCAGCAGCTTGGGACTAGCGGGAGTTGGAGAGACCCAGTACTTC.

This sequence joins TRBV5-1 and TRBJ2-1; D might be TRBD1 or TRBD2, each matching 5 bases. The CDR3 runs 13 residues. V dropped 4 bases and J dropped 6 bases, with 11 bases sitting between them. Germline assignment: CDR1 SGHRS and CDR2 YFSETQ. The CDR3 spells CASSEGPRNEQFF. DNA for the CDR3: TGCGCCAGCAGCGAGGGACCTCGCAATGAGCAGTTCTTC.

Worth noting for this clone: The same CDR3 can be traced to other DNA sequences in this sample. The V and J genes are TRBV29-1 and TRBJ2-7; D uncertain. Germline-derived CDR1 and CDR2 are SQVTM and ANQGSEA. V shed 5 bases and J shed 9 bases, with 14 bases lying between them. The CDR3 spans 11 residues. The CDR3 DNA reads TGCAGCGTTCTGACACCGGCGGCGCAGTACTTC. Its translation: CSVLTPAAQYF.

This rearrangement joins TRBV7-7 to TRBJ2-5; 9 bases align to TRBD1. The CDR3 covers 13 residues. With 6 bases clipped from V and 5 bases from J, the junction kept 4 bases outside the gene matches. Germline CDR1 is SSHAT and CDR2 is FNYEAQ (reference sequence). The chain's CDR3 is CASSSDRGETQYF. The CDR3 bases are TGTGCCAGCAGTTCAGACAGGGGGGAGACCCAGTACTTC. Drawing the rest from reference TRBV7-7 and TRBJ2-5, the complete variable domain is GAGVSQSPRYKVTKRGQDVTLRCDPISSHATLYWYQQALGQGPEFLTYFNYEAQPDKSGLPSDRFSAERPEGSISTLTIQRTEQRDSAMYRCASSSDRGETQYFGPGTRLLVL.

The chain joins TRBV28 to TRBJ2-1; TRBD2 might be the D (6 bases). The CDR3 totals 12 residues. Germline V gene data show CDR1 as MDHEN and CDR2 as SYDVKM. The V and J ends lost 9 bases and 2 bases respectively, with 8 bases between them. The CDR3 DNA follows: TGTGCCAGTTCTAGCGCCTACAATGAGCAGTTCTTC. Translation gives CASSSAYNEQFF.

V gene TRBV2 combines with J gene TRBJ2-4; the D gene is possibly TRBD2 (5 bases). Trimming removed 6 bases from V and 8 bases from J, with 8 bases in between. Germline V gene sequence: CDR1 SNHLY, CDR2 FYNNEI. This CDR3 comprises 11 residues. The CDR3 region is CASSLRDIQYF. The CDR3 DNA reads as TGTGCCAGCAGCCTGAGGGACATTCAGTACTTC.

The rearrangement uses TRBV27 and TRBJ2-3, with 13 bases lining up with TRBD2. This CDR3 has 15 amino acids. In germline, CDR1 is MNHEY, CDR2 SMNVEV (reference sequence). V shed 5 bases and J 3 bases; nucleotides not matched to a gene: 2. CDR3 sequence: CASSGLAGVTDTQYF. CDR3 DNA: TGTGCCAGCAGTGGACTAGCGGGAGTAACAGATACGCAGTATTTT.

The chain couples TRBV6-1 to TRBJ2-5; no definite D call. The CDR3 is made up of 12 amino acids. Between the trimmed V and J ends, which lost 8 bases and 1 base, there was a span of 8 bases. Germline CDR1 is MNHNS and CDR2 is SASEGT. CDR3 sequence (DNA): TGTGCCAGCCGACCTTTCCAAGAGACCCAGTACTTC. Protein product: CASRPFQETQYF.

This clone was detected only a few times. V gene TRBV7-2 combines with J gene TRBJ2-5; D might be TRBD1 (5 bases). The CDR3 is 13 amino acids. The V gene's germline CDR1 is SGHTA and CDR2 FQGNSA. Between the trimmed V and J ends, which lost 1 base and 3 bases, there was a span of 6 bases. CDR3 DNA sequence: TGTGCCAGCAGCTTAGTAGGGGAAGAGACCCAGTACTTC. Its translation is CASSLVGEETQYF.

This clone turned up a few times. This chain connects TRBV10-3 to TRBJ2-7; the D gene is possibly TRBD1 (5 bases). Germline CDR1 reads ENHRY; CDR2 reads SYGVKD. The CDR3 sequence is 15 residues long. V was trimmed by 0 bases and J by 5 bases, leaving 14 bases between them. CDR3 DNA sequence: TGTGCCATCAGTGAGTCGAATGGGGCAAGCGACGAGCAGTACTTC. Its translation is CAISESNGASDEQYF.

A few counts support this clone. The chain links TRBV23-1 to TRBJ2-5, with 7 bases lining up with TRBD1. TRBV23-1 is reported as an ORF; its role is uncertain. The CDR3 sequence is 16 residues long. With V trimmed by 2 bases and J by 5 bases, 11 bases remained unmatched. The DNA for the CDR3 is TGCGCCAGCAGTCAAGGCGGCAGGGGGATAGAGGAGACCCAGTACTTC. Translated, it gives CASSQGGRGIEETQYF.

The chain couples TRBV29-1 to TRBJ1-1; D remains unclear. The CDR3 has 10 residues. V lost 7 bases, J lost 5 bases, and 8 bases lay in between. Germline V gives CDR1 SQVTM, CDR2 ANQGSEA. CDR3 residues: CSAQGTEAFF. The CDR3 DNA follows: TGCAGCGCCCAAGGAACTGAAGCTTTCTTT.

This clone was found a few times. The chain recombines TRBV4-3 with TRBJ1-1; D call uncertain. The germline V gene encodes CDR1 LGHNA and CDR2 YSLEER. The V and J ends lost 1 base and 5 bases respectively, with 8 bases between them. CDR3 length: 13 residues. The CDR3, as DNA: TGCGCCAGCAGCCAAGTATTAGAAACTGAAGCTTTCTTT. Translating gives CASSQVLETEAFF.

This clone was counted only a few times. V is TRBV7-9 and J is TRBJ2-3; D not certain. V dropped 5 bases and J dropped 3 bases, with 3 bases sitting between them. The CDR3 runs to 11 residues. CDR1 is SEHNR, CDR2 FQNEAQ, per germline (reference sequence). The CDR3 region is CASSETDTQYF. The CDR3, as DNA: TGTGCCAGCAGCGAAACAGATACGCAGTATTTT.

This clone was seen a handful of times. The CDR3 bases are TGCGCCAGCAGCCAAGACCTAACCCTACTAGCGGGAGGGCTCAATGAGCAGTTCTTC. It is translated as CASSQDLTLLAGGLNEQFF. The chain joins TRBV4-3 to TRBJ2-1; 13 bases fit TRBD2. Germline V gives CDR1 LGHNA, CDR2 YSLEER. Trimming removed 0 bases from V and 6 bases from J; junction bases left unmatched: 11. CDR3 size: 19 residues.

About this clone: This CDR3 is also generated by other DNA sequences in the sample. The rearrangement links TRBV29-1 to TRBJ2-6; D is uncertain. The CDR3 spans 12 residues. Germline CDR1 is SQVTM and CDR2 is ANQGSEA. V dropped 7 bases and J dropped 3 bases, with 7 bases sitting between them. The DNA for the CDR3 is TGCAGCGGGTTGTATGGGGCCAACGTCCTGACTTTC. Amino acid sequence: CSGLYGANVLTF. Together with reference TRBV29-1 and TRBJ2-6, the CDR3 gives the full variable domain: SAVISQKPSRDICQRGTSLTIQCQVDSQVTMMFWYRQQPGQSLTLIATANQGSEATYESGFVIDKFPISRPNLTFSTLTVSNMSPEDSSIYLCSGLYGANVLTFGAGSRLTVL.

V is TRBV29-1 and J is TRBJ2-5; unclear D gene. Trimming pared 5 bases from V and 0 bases from J, leaving 13 bases between. Germline V gene lookup returns CDR1 SQVTM and CDR2 ANQGSEA. This CDR3 has 14 amino acids. CDR3 sequence reads: CSVYRTVNQETQYF. CDR3 in DNA: TGCAGCGTTTATCGGACGGTCAACCAAGAGACCCAGTACTTC.

This clone was recorded a few times. The V gene is TRBV14, the J gene TRBJ2-4, with TRBD1 matching over 10 bases. Germline lookup yields CDR1 SGHDN and CDR2 FVKESK. Trimming cost V 4 bases and J 9 bases; bases outside gene matches: 3. This CDR3 spans 13 amino acids. CDR3 bases: TGTGCCAGCAGCCCGCGGACAGGGGGCATTCAGTACTTC. Its translation: CASSPRTGGIQYF. Full variable domain (rest looked up from reference TRBV14 and TRBJ2-4): EAGVTQFPSHSVIEKGQTVTLRCDPISGHDNLYWYRRVMGKEIKFLLHFVKESKQDESGMPNNRFLAERTGGTYSTLKVQPAELEDSGVYFCASSPRTGGIQYFGAGTRLSVL.